The 26 T cell receptor beta chains below come from one sample, sequenced in a study of blood T cells in healthy people across ages. Alongside a J-beta primer mix, a sample-barcoded 5' primer served in a second PCR lasting about 7 to 12 cycles. TCRdb reprocessed the 5' RACE reads with MiXCR, giving one entry per CDR3 protein. The table records fewer than 750,000 distinct CDR3 sequences, over 40% of them present only once. Sequencing input: blood. These receptors were taken from a woman of 80 years or more in good health.

The chain recombines TRBV29-1 with TRBJ2-4, with 7 bases identical to TRBD1. The DNA end lines up better with TRBJ2-7; the J call may be wrong. The CDR3 totals 12 residues. From germline, CDR1 is SQVTM and CDR2 ANQGSEA. The CDR3 is CSVRQGSYEQYF. The CDR3 coding sequence is TGCAGCGTTAGACAGGGATCCTACGAGCAGTACTTC.

This clonotype was observed many times. The chain employs TRBV5-1 and TRBJ1-6, with a possible D match to TRBD1 (6 bases). There are 14 residues in the CDR3. CDR1 SGHRS and CDR2 YFSETQ come from the germline V gene. V gave up 4 bases and J gave up 8 bases, with 13 bases separating them. CDR3 loop: CASSPKQGHSPLHF. CDR3 DNA sequence: TGCGCCAGCAGCCCTAAACAGGGTCATTCACCCCTCCACTTT.

This clonotype has at least ten counts. V is TRBV12-3 or TRBV12-4 and J is TRBJ1-2; no definite D call. There are 13 residues in the CDR3. Trimming left V 2 bases short and J 4 bases short, with 8 bases between. CDR3 in amino acids: CASSLKGSYGYTF. The CDR3 DNA reads TGTGCCAGCAGTTTAAAGGGCAGCTATGGCTACACCTTC.

This chain uses TRBV5-1 with TRBJ1-6; no firm D call. V was trimmed by 4 bases and J by 8 bases, leaving 13 bases between them. CDR3 length equals 14 residues. Germline assignment: CDR1 SGHRS and CDR2 YFSETQ. CDR3 nucleotide sequence: TGCGCCAGCAGCGTGCTGGCGGATGATTCACCCCTCCACTTT. Amino acid sequence: CASSVLADDSPLHF.

CDR3 nucleotide sequence: TGTGCAGCGGGAGTCCCCTACGAGCAGTACTTC. Translated, it gives CAAGVPYEQYF. This chain joins TRBV28 and TRBJ2-7; the match to TRBD2 covers 8 bases. Germline lookup yields CDR1 MDHEN and CDR2 SYDVKM. This CDR3 is 11 amino acids long.

The chain combines TRBV5-1 with TRBJ2-7, with D unclear. Trimming took off 0 bases at V and 7 bases at J, with 8 bases between the two ends. In germline, CDR1 is SGHRS, CDR2 YFSETQ. The CDR3 is 12 residues long. Written as DNA, the CDR3 is TGCGCCAGCAGCTTGGAAGGCCATGAGCAGTACTTC. It translates to CASSLEGHEQYF.

This clonotype was counted ten times or more. The chain carries TRBV6-1 and TRBJ1-4; TRBD1 might be the D (6 bases). Trimming took 5 bases from V and 2 from J, leaving 9 bases between them. The CDR3 sequence is 14 residues long. Germline CDR1 and CDR2: MNHNS and SASEGT. DNA for the CDR3: TGTGCCAGCAGTAAGGGACACACTAATGAAAAACTGTTTTTT. Its translation: CASSKGHTNEKLFF.

This clonotype was counted at least ten times. The rearrangement links TRBV24-1 to TRBJ2-5, with D possibly TRBD2 on 5 matching bases. CDR1 KGHDR and CDR2 SFDVKD come from the germline V gene. V lost 4 bases, J lost 5 bases, and 16 bases lay in between. The CDR3 spans 15 residues. The CDR3 DNA sequence: TGTGCCACCAGTGACATCTGGGCCCCGGGGGAGACCCAGTACTTC. Residues: CATSDIWAPGETQYF.

As concerns this clonotype: A read error is likely, as this CDR3 ends without the conserved phenylalanine or tryptophan. This chain joins TRBV20-1 and TRBJ2-5, with 7 bases identical to TRBD2. Germline V gives CDR1 DFQATT, CDR2 SNEGSKA (reference sequence). The CDR3 is 13 residues long. CDR3 sequence reads: CSTKGRDQETQYL. The CDR3 bases are TGCAGCACAAAGGGGAGGGACCAAGAGACCCAGTACTTA.

This clonotype was detected only a few times. The chain couples TRBV5-1 to TRBJ1-2, with 9 bases matching TRBD1. The CDR3 is made up of 17 amino acids. V gave up 3 bases and J gave up 8 bases; unmatched junction bases: 17. Germline V gene data show CDR1 as SGHRS and CDR2 as YFSETQ. This CDR3 reads CASSWGDRDFAGEGYTF. The CDR3 DNA sequence: TGCGCCAGCAGCTGGGGGGACAGGGATTTCGCCGGAGAGGGCTACACCTTC. Together with reference TRBV5-1 and TRBJ1-2, the CDR3 gives the full variable domain: KAGVTQTPRYLIKTRGQQVTLSCSPISGHRSVSWYQQTPGQGLQFLFEYFSETQRNKGNFPGRFSGRQFSNSRSEMNVSTLELGDSALYLCASSWGDRDFAGEGYTFGSGTRLTVV.

The chain carries TRBV6-2 or TRBV6-3 and TRBJ2-3; D ambiguous. Germline CDR1 and CDR2: MNHEY and SVGEGT. The CDR3 runs 13 residues. The V and J ends lost 4 bases and 2 bases respectively, with 7 bases between them. CDR3 sequence reads: CASSSPLTDTQYF. The CDR3 DNA reads as TGTGCCAGCAGTTCGCCCCTCACAGATACGCAGTATTTT.

The genes are TRBV24-1 and TRBJ2-7; possibly TRBD1 for D (6 bases). Germline V CDR1 and CDR2: KGHDR, SFDVKD. The CDR3 has 13 amino acids. Trimming shortened V by 0 bases and J by 10 bases, and 12 bases separated the two germline ends. CDR3 region: CATSDLVGASQYF. The CDR3 nucleotides read TGTGCCACCAGTGATTTGGTGGGGGCATCACAGTACTTC.

The chain has TRBV9 and TRBJ1-5; D is perhaps TRBD1 (5 bases). This CDR3 is 14 amino acids long. From germline, CDR1 is SGDLS and CDR2 YYNGEE. V gave up 0 bases and J gave up 4 bases, with 8 bases separating them. The CDR3 here is CASSVAGTNQPQHF. In nucleotides, the CDR3 is TGTGCCAGCAGCGTAGCAGGGACGAATCAGCCCCAGCATTTT.

This clonotype has only one observation. The rearrangement uses TRBV5-1 and TRBJ2-6, with D possibly being TRBD1 (5 bases). V lost 4 bases to trimming and J lost 2 bases, with 10 bases between them. The CDR3 totals 15 residues. Germline CDR1 SGHRS, CDR2 YFSETQ. CDR3 region: CASSHGRAGANVLTF. CDR3 bases: TGCGCCAGCAGCCACGGCAGGGCTGGGGCCAACGTCCTGACTTTC.

The chain links TRBV3-1 to TRBJ2-3; 7 bases agree with TRBD2. Germline loops: CDR1 LGHDT, CDR2 YNNKEL (reference sequence). V shed 4 bases and J 3 bases; nucleotides not matched to a gene: 10. This CDR3 has 16 amino acids. CDR3 loop: CASSPHPGGSTDTQYF. In nucleotides, the CDR3 is TGTGCCAGCAGCCCCCACCCGGGGGGATCAACAGATACGCAGTATTTT.

The chain couples TRBV18 to TRBJ1-1; 11 positions match TRBD1. Germline CDR1 reads KGHSH; CDR2 reads LQKENI. The CDR3 loop spans 15 amino acids. The V segment lost 1 base and the J segment 4 bases; nucleotides outside the gene matches: 2. The DNA for the CDR3 is TGTGCCAGCTCACCACAAGGGACAGGGGGCACTGAAGCTTTCTTT. As protein: CASSPQGTGGTEAFF. The whole variable domain, remainder taken from reference TRBV18 and TRBJ1-1, is NAGVMQNPRHLVRRRGQEARLRCSPMKGHSHVYWYRQLPEEGLKFMVYLQKENIIDESGMPKERFSAEFPKEGPSILRIQQVVRGDSAAYFCASSPQGTGGTEAFFGQGTRLTVV.

The V gene is TRBV29-1, the J gene TRBJ2-2; possibly TRBD2 for D (6 bases). V dropped 6 bases and J dropped 11 bases, with 19 bases sitting between them. Germline V gene sequence: CDR1 SQVTM, CDR2 ANQGSEA. The CDR3 spans 13 residues. The CDR3 DNA sequence: TGCAGCGTCGCTCGGGAGCTGGGTGGAGAGCTGTTTTTT. This sequence encodes CSVARELGGELFF.

The chain joins TRBV5-1 to TRBJ2-1; TRBD2 matches at 7 bases. The CDR3 sequence is 14 residues long. Germline CDR1 and CDR2: SGHRS and YFSETQ. J gave up 4 bases and V 4 bases, and 5 bases lay outside the gene matches. Here the CDR3 reads CASSGGTTYNEQFF. CDR3 sequence (DNA): TGCGCCAGCAGCGGGGGGACTACTTACAATGAGCAGTTCTTC.

The rearrangement joins TRBV29-1 to TRBJ2-5; 10 nucleotides align to TRBD2. CDR1 SQVTM and CDR2 ANQGSEA come from the germline V gene. V trimming: 3 bases; J trimming: 5 bases; junction bases outside the gene matches: 3. The CDR3 has 13 residues. The DNA for the CDR3 is TGCAGCGTTGATAGCGGGGGGCGGGAGACCCAGTACTTC. The encoded protein is CSVDSGGRETQYF.

The chain recombines TRBV10-3 with TRBJ2-1; D ambiguous. The germline V and J ends were trimmed by 2 bases and 8 bases, with 13 bases remaining between them. The germline gives CDR1 ENHRY, CDR2 SYGVKD. This CDR3 has 14 amino acids. The CDR3 nucleotides are TGTGCCATCAGTGAGGGGAAACCCTTCGATGAGCAGTTCTTC. Translation: CAISEGKPFDEQFF.

This clonotype was seen repeatedly, ten times or more. CDR3 bases: TGTGCCAGCAGTTCACCAAATACGCAGTATTTT. Amino acid sequence: CASSSPNTQYF. The chain has TRBV12-3 or TRBV12-4 and TRBJ2-3; D is ambiguous. The germline V and J ends were trimmed by 4 bases and 7 bases, with 6 bases remaining between them. The CDR3 runs to 11 residues.

Details on this clonotype: A single base separates this from a much larger clone, so it may be a read error. The chain recombines TRBV3-1 with TRBJ2-1; 9 nucleotides line up with TRBD2. Matching the DNA end better, TRBJ2-7 makes the J call doubtful. CDR3 length equals 16 residues. Germline V CDR1 and CDR2: LGHDT, YNNKEL (reference sequence). The CDR3 DNA follows: TGTGCCAGCAGTGACCGTCAGCGGGGGGTATACAATGAGCAGTACTTC. Protein product: CASSDRQRGVYNEQYF.

Concerning this clonotype itself: It may be a read error: a sequence one base away is much more abundant. The gene calls are TRBV12-3 or TRBV12-4 and TRBJ2-1; 7 bases map to TRBD2. The CDR3 loop spans 11 amino acids. Trimming cost V 6 bases and J 15 bases; bases outside gene matches: 8. The CDR3 bases are TGTGCCAGCAGCCTTAAGGGACTACCGTTCTTC. Encoded protein: CASSLKGLPFF.

With respect to this clonotype: One end of the junction fails to match germline, which may point to a read error. The chain joins TRBV7-2 to TRBJ1-5; TRBD1 is a possible D gene (5 bases). The germline CDR1 and CDR2 sequences are SGHTA and FQGNSA. The CDR3 is 14 amino acids. The CDR3 DNA reads as TGCGCCAGCAGCCTCAGGGATAGCAATCAGCCCCAGCATTTT. Translation gives CASSLRDSNQPQHF. The whole variable domain, remainder taken from reference TRBV7-2 and TRBJ1-5, is GAGVSQSPSNKVTEKGKDVELRCDPISGHTALYWYRQSLGQGLEFLIYFQGNSAPDKSGLPSDRFSAERTGGSVSTLTIQRTQQEDSAVYLCASSLRDSNQPQHFGDGTRLSIL.

This clonotype has only a few counts. This clone may be a read error of a much larger clone one base away. The chain joins TRBV6-1 to TRBJ2-7; D is perhaps TRBD2 (6 bases). V was shortened by 6 bases and J by 7 bases, with 28 bases between the two germline ends. This CDR3 contains 17 residues. Germline CDR1 and CDR2: MNHNS and SASEGT. DNA for the CDR3: TGTGCCAGCAGCCGCGCACAGTCGGGACTTATGATCGGTGAGCAGTACTTC. It encodes CASSRAQSGLMIGEQYF.

This chain uses TRBV10-2 with TRBJ2-5; D call uncertain. TRBJ2-7 matches the DNA end more closely, so the J call is doubtful. The CDR3 runs to 13 residues. The V gene's germline CDR1 is WSHSY and CDR2 SAAADI. The CDR3 is CASTYGSSHEQYF. The CDR3 DNA is TGCGCCAGCACCTACGGAAGTTCCCACGAGCAGTACTTC.